These T cell receptor beta chains were read from a single sample in a study of cytomegalovirus exposure and HLA in healthy donors. Profiling relied on immunoSEQ multiplex PCR, and the TCRdb table lists in-frame clones only, not all of them. The table lists around 140,000 clones, around 80% of them singletons. Sequenced: PBMCs. Receptor source: a female donor in good health and CMV-seronegative. Both conserved end residues are part of each CDR3. A D gene is named only where the DNA matches it firmly. For some rows the clone size is stated as once, few or many, or as a class when expanded; others skip it.

>.|TRBJ2-7|few|TRBV6-5
CASSQHRYTYEQYF
TGTGCCAGCAGCCAACACCGATATACCTACGAGCAGTACTTC
>.|TRBJ2-7|.|TRBV20-1
CSGGGLREQYF
TGCAGTGGGGGGGGGCTGAGAGAGCAGTACTTC
>TRBD2|TRBJ2-3|.|TRBV29-1
CSVVGLAGGSASTDTQYF
TGCAGCGTCGTGGGACTAGCGGGGGGGTCGGCTAGCACAGATACGCAGTATTTT
>TRBD1|TRBJ1-5|.|TRBV6-6
CASSGTDQPQHF
TGTGCCAGCAGTGGGACAGATCAGCCCCAGCATTTT
>TRBD2|TRBJ2-1|few|TRBV10-2
CASSKSGREAWREQFF
TGCGCCAGCAGTAAGAGCGGGAGGGAAGCCTGGAGGGAGCAGTTCTTC
>TRBD2|TRBJ2-5|.|TRBV10-3
CAISGGRLAERYGETQYF
TGTGCCATCAGTGGGGGCCGACTAGCGGAACGCTATGGGGAGACCCAGTACTTC
>TRBD2|TRBJ2-2|.|TRBV9
CASSVPSGGRDTGELFF
TGTGCCAGCAGCGTCCCTAGCGGGGGGAGGGACACCGGGGAGCTGTTTTTT
>.|TRBJ2-2|few|TRBV27
CASSLAGLTGELFF
TGTGCCAGCAGTTTGGCAGGGCTAACCGGGGAGCTGTTTTTT
>.|TRBJ2-3|.|TRBV5-1
CASSPIITDTQYF
TGCGCCAGCAGCCCCATCATCACAGATACGCAGTATTTT
>.|TRBJ1-4|.|TRBV4-2
CASSQGGLPNEKLFF
TGTGCCAGCAGCCAGGGGGGACTGCCTAATGAAAAACTGTTTTTT
>TRBD1|TRBJ1-1|few|TRBV4-1
CASSPLGRGLYTEAFF
TGCGCCAGCAGCCCCTTAGGCAGGGGGCTGTACACTGAAGCTTTCTTT
>.|TRBJ1-1|.|TRBV7-9
CASSSYKDSTEAFF
TGTGCCAGCAGCTCATACAAAGACTCCACTGAAGCTTTCTTT
>.|TRBJ1-5|.|TRBV28
CASSWDTRDQPQHF
TGTGCCAGCAGTTGGGACACTAGAGATCAGCCCCAGCATTTT
>.|TRBJ2-7|.|TRBV7-2
CASSFGTGRSGEQYF
TGTGCCAGCAGCTTCGGGACTGGCAGGAGCGGCGAGCAGTACTTC
>.|TRBJ1-1|.|TRBV19
CASSYFVNTEAFF
TGTGCCAGTAGTTACTTCGTGAACACTGAAGCTTTCTTT
>.|TRBJ1-1|few|TRBV5-1
CASSYGGLNTEAFF
TGCGCCAGCAGCTACGGGGGGCTGAACACTGAAGCTTTCTTT
>TRBD2|TRBJ2-1|once|TRBV5-1
CASSSAGGTNEQLF
TGCGCCAGCAGCTCAGCGGGAGGGACTAATGAGCAGCTCTTC
>.|TRBJ1-1|.|TRBV7-2
CASSFGANTEAFF
TGTGCCAGCAGCTTTGGAGCGAACACTGAAGCTTTCTTT
>.|TRBJ2-7|.|TRBV9
CASSVSGSVYEQYF
TGTGCCAGCAGCGTTAGCGGTTCTGTCTACGAGCAGTACTTC
>TRBD1|TRBJ2-2|.|TRBV10-3
CAISESGTVYSNTGELFF
TGTGCCATCAGTGAGTCCGGGACAGTGTATTCGAACACCGGGGAGCTGTTTTTT
>TRBD1|TRBJ2-1|once|TRBV15
CATSRDPTGVNEQFF
TGTGCCACCAGCAGAGACCCGACAGGGGTCAATGAGCAGTTCTTC
>.|TRBJ1-5|.|TRBV15
CATSTSLLQGISDQPQHF
TGTGCCACCAGCACTTCCTTATTACAGGGTATAAGCGATCAGCCCCAGCATTTT
>.|TRBJ2-7|few|TRBV6-5
CASSSRGRFPYEQYF
TGTGCCAGCAGCTCACGGGGGAGGTTCCCCTACGAGCAGTACTTC
>TRBD1|TRBJ2-1|.|TRBV18
CASSWDSVNNEQFF
TGTGCCAGCTCTTGGGACAGCGTCAACAATGAGCAGTTCTTC
>.|TRBJ2-3|.|TRBV2
CASKGDADTQYF
TGTGCCAGCAAGGGGGACGCAGATACGCAGTATTTT
>.|TRBJ2-7|few|TRBV11-2
CASSFSGQPTYEQYF
TGTGCCAGCAGCTTCTCTGGACAGCCTACCTACGAGCAGTACTTC
>.|TRBJ1-3|.|TRBV6-5
CASSLGRLTSGNTIYF
TGTGCCAGCAGTTTAGGGAGGCTCACCTCTGGAAACACCATATATTTT
>TRBD2|TRBJ2-3|.|TRBV4-2
CASSQGLAGVGADTQYF
TGTGCCAGCAGCCAAGGACTAGCGGGAGTTGGGGCAGATACGCAGTATTTT
>TRBD1|TRBJ1-2|.|TRBV10-3
CAISWDSIYGYTF
TGTGCCATCAGTTGGGACAGTATATATGGCTACACCTTC
>.|TRBJ1-2|.|TRBV2
CASSEEDRANYGYTF
TGTGCCAGCAGTGAGGAAGACAGAGCTAACTATGGCTACACCTTC
>TRBD1|TRBJ1-4|.|TRBV18
CASSPQQGALTNEKLFF
TGTGCCAGCTCACCTCAACAGGGGGCATTGACTAATGAAAAACTGTTTTTT
>.|TRBJ2-7|.|TRBV29-1
CSVGTPHSYEQYF
TGCAGCGTTGGGACTCCGCACTCCTACGAGCAGTACTTC
>.|TRBJ1-4|.|TRBV28
CASSKTLPGGSEKLFF
TGTGCCAGCAGTAAAACCCTCCCGGGGGGGAGTGAAAAACTGTTTTTT
>.|TRBJ2-7|.|TRBV7-2
CASSLTDRSSYEQYF
TGTGCCAGCAGCTTGACGGACAGAAGCTCCTACGAGCAGTACTTC
>.|TRBJ1-2|.|TRBV6-1
CASSDNRPGRMNGYTF
TGTGCCAGCAGTGATAACAGGCCTGGGAGGATGAATGGCTACACCTTC
>TRBD1|TRBJ1-2|.|TRBV5-6
CASSLGQGTGYGYTF
TGTGCCAGCAGCTTGGGACAGGGGACGGGCTATGGCTACACCTTC
>TRBD1|TRBJ2-5|.|TRBV5-1
CASSLETGLGETQYF
TGCGCCAGCAGCTTGGAGACAGGGCTCGGGGAGACCCAGTACTTC
>.|TRBJ2-6|.|TRBV30
CAWRGGLSSSGANVLTF
TGTGCCTGGAGGGGAGGACTGTCTAGCTCTGGGGCCAACGTCCTGACTTTC
>TRBD1|TRBJ1-2|.|TRBV5-6
CASSSTGGGYTF
TGTGCCAGCAGCTCGACAGGGGGCGGCTACACCTTC
>TRBD1|TRBJ1-5|.|TRBV19
CASSTSGTGGISNQPQHF
TGTGCCAGTAGTACCTCCGGGACAGGGGGAATTAGCAATCAGCCCCAGCATTTT
>TRBD1|TRBJ1-2|.|TRBV29-1
CSAFAVRDRGSGYGYTF
TGCAGCGCCTTCGCAGTTAGGGACAGGGGGTCCGGCTATGGCTACACCTTC
>TRBD2|TRBJ2-1|.|TRBV27
CASSIRLAWYNEQFF
TGTGCCAGCAGTATCCGACTAGCTTGGTACAATGAGCAGTTCTTC
>.|TRBJ2-7|.|TRBV7-2
CASSLGGWEQYF
TGTGCCAGCAGCTTAGGAGGATGGGAGCAGTACTTC
>.|TRBJ1-5|.|TRBV27
CASGNLDSFNQPQHF
TGTGCCAGCGGAAACCTGGACAGTTTCAATCAGCCCCAGCATTTT
>TRBD2|TRBJ2-2|few|TRBV10-3
CAISEPGGGDTGELFF
TGTGCCATCAGTGAGCCGGGGGGAGGGGACACCGGGGAGCTGTTTTTT
>TRBD1|TRBJ1-2|.|TRBV4-3
CASSQDRQGGDYGYTF
TGCGCCAGCAGCCAAGATCGACAGGGGGGAGACTATGGCTACACCTTC
>TRBD2|TRBJ2-5|.|TRBV14
CASSQEFGTSGGLIQETQYF
TGTGCCAGCAGCCAAGAATTCGGGACTAGCGGGGGCCTTATTCAAGAGACCCAGTACTTC
>TRBD2|TRBJ2-7|.|TRBV10-1
CASSGRTGLAGGAWEQYF
TGCGCCAGCAGTGGGCGGACAGGACTAGCGGGAGGGGCGTGGGAGCAGTACTTC
>.|TRBJ2-7|.|TRBV14
CASSLLPSYEQYF
TGTGCCAGCAGCCTACTACCCTCCTACGAGCAGTACTTC
>TRBD1|TRBJ2-2|.|TRBV30
CAWVWDRGYTGELFF
TGTGCCTGGGTCTGGGACAGGGGGTACACCGGGGAGCTGTTTTTT
>TRBD2|TRBJ2-2|once|TRBV6-1
CASKTSGNTGELFF
TGTGCCAGCAAGACTAGCGGGAACACCGGGGAGCTGTTTTTT
>.|TRBJ2-1|once|TRBV2
CASSALANSYNEQFF
TGTGCCAGCAGCGCCTTAGCGAACTCCTACAATGAGCAGTTCTTC
>.|TRBJ1-5|once|TRBV2
CASSRGLSHQPQHF
TGTGCCAGCAGTCGAGGCCTTAGTCATCAGCCCCAGCATTTT